This TCR beta chain came from a study of cytomegalovirus exposure and HLA in healthy donors. Overall study findings and caveats: Later on, an analysis showed TCR association rates differing by HLA locus, with DRB1 the most and HLA-C the fewest. CMV serostatus was the sole immune exposure information available. Earlier results showed most TCR beta V segments being productive about 87% or about 30% of the time.

This clone was counted once. Its antigen is as yet unknown. V lost 5 bases and J 4 bases, leaving 12 bases between the germline ends. The CDR3 sequence is 14 residues long. CDR1 and CDR2 (germline): SEHNR, FQNEAQ (reference sequence). PCR amplification relied on 60 Vbeta primers (plus 13 Jbeta primers). Here immunoSEQ multiplex PCR was the method, and the copy in TCRdb shows in-frame clones only, minus some. The data show about 170,000 clones, 70% to 90% seen once. The chain links TRBV7-9 to TRBJ1-5; maybe TRBD1 (5 bases). Sequencing was done on a sample of PBMCs. The clonotype was recovered from a young man in good health and CMV-seropositive. Here the CDR3 reads CASSHMGGNQPQHF. The CDR3 DNA is TGTGCCAGCAGCCACATGGGGGGGAATCAGCCCCAGCATTTT. Together with reference TRBV7-9 and TRBJ1-5, the CDR3 gives the full variable domain: DTGVSQNPRHKITKRGQNVTFRCDPISEHNRLYWYRQTLGQGPEFLTYFQNEAQLEKSRLLSDRFSAERPKGSFSTLEIQRTEQGDSAMYLCASSHMGGNQPQHFGDGTRLSIL.